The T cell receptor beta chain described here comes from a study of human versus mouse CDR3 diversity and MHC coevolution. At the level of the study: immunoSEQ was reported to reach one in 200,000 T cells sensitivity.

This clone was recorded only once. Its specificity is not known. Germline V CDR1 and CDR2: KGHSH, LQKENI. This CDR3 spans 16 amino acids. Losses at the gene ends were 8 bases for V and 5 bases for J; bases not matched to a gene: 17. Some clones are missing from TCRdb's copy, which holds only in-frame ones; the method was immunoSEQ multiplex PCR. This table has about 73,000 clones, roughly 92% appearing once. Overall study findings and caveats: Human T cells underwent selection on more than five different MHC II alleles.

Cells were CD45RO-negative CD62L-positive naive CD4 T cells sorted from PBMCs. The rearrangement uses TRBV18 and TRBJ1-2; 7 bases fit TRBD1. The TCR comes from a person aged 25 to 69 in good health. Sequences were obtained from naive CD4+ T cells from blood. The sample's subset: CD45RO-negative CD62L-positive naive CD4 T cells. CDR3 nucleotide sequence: TGTGCCAGCACCCCCCTCGCCGGGACAGAAGAATATGGCTACACCTTC. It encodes CASTPLAGTEEYGYTF.